This T cell receptor (beta chain) stems from a study of blood T cell repertoires in COVID-19. CDR1 is LNHDA, CDR2 SQIVND, per germline (reference sequence). This CDR3 has 14 amino acids. The V end was cut by 5 bases, the J end by 2 bases, with 13 bases between. Clones were read by immunoSEQ multiplex PCR, and TCRdb kept only the in-frame ones, dropping some. The sample includes around 160,000 clones, around four fifths seen only once; the top ten take 2.5% to 3%. The source is a woman aged 40 to 50 with active or convalescent COVID-19. The sequenced sample was peripheral blood. The chain is built from TRBV19 and TRBJ2-7; a possible D gene is TRBD1 (5 bases). CDR3 sequence (DNA): TGTGCCAGTAGTCCCCTCCAGGGCACCTACGAGCAGTACTTC. It specifies CASSPLQGTYEQYF.